The 21 T cell receptor beta chains presented below share a single source sample, sequenced in a study of a mutant IDH1 vaccine in newly diagnosed glioma. Sequenced by immunoSEQ multiplex PCR; TCRdb stores in-frame clones only, minus some. The table lists about 51,000 clones, roughly 80% of them singletons. Time point indicated: baseline, week 1 (first vaccination visit). The treatment is: pre-vaccination baseline after standard-of-care therapy. Specimen: PBMCs, collected from a glioma patient treated with radiotherapy, temozolomide or both. Source of these receptors: a woman aged 40 to 55 with glioma.

This rearrangement joins TRBV4-3 to TRBJ1-2; D is undetermined. The CDR3 runs to 14 residues. Trimming stripped 1 base from V and 4 bases from J, with 10 bases between. The germline gives CDR1 LGHNA, CDR2 YSLEER. The CDR3 reads CASSQARIGYGYTF. Here the CDR3 DNA reads TGCGCCAGCAGCCAAGCGAGGATAGGCTATGGCTACACCTTC.

There are a few counts of this clone. The V call is TRBV19, the J call TRBJ1-5; D is undetermined. The CDR3 totals 13 residues. The ends were cut back, 7 bases at V and 4 bases at J, with 11 bases in the middle. CDR1 is LNHDA, CDR2 SQIVND, per germline (reference sequence). The CDR3 region is CASTLRGNQPQHF. The CDR3 DNA reads as TGTGCCAGTACCCTACGCGGTAATCAGCCCCAGCATTTT.

The chain employs TRBV5-1 and TRBJ2-7; 7 bases align to TRBD1. Losses at the gene ends were 4 bases for V and 6 bases for J; bases not matched to a gene: 22. This CDR3 spans 18 amino acids. Germline V gene lookup returns CDR1 SGHRS and CDR2 YFSETQ. CDR3: CASSPGLGTASLYVEQYF. The CDR3 DNA reads as TGCGCCAGCAGCCCGGGGTTAGGGACAGCTTCACTCTACGTCGAGCAGTACTTC.

The V and J genes are TRBV2 and TRBJ2-3; TRBD2 matches at 10 bases. Germline V lookup: CDR1 SNHLY, CDR2 FYNNEI. V shed 3 bases and J 0 bases; nucleotides not matched to a gene: 6. The CDR3 contains 17 residues. This CDR3 is CASSDSGGRHSTDTQYF. In DNA form, the CDR3 reads TGTGCCAGCAGTGATAGCGGGGGGCGCCATAGCACAGATACGCAGTATTTT.

V gene TRBV7-2 combines with J gene TRBJ1-1; D is uncertain. Germline V lookup: CDR1 SGHTA, CDR2 FQGNSA. V lost 8 bases, J lost 0 bases, and 19 bases lay in between. The CDR3 contains 16 residues. The CDR3 here is CASLLKDGKVNTEAFF. CDR3 bases: TGTGCCAGCCTCTTGAAGGATGGCAAGGTGAACACTGAAGCTTTCTTT. The full variable domain, in which reference TRBV7-2 and TRBJ1-1 provide the parts outside the CDR3, is GAGVSQSPSNKVTEKGKDVELRCDPISGHTALYWYRQSLGQGLEFLIYFQGNSAPDKSGLPSDRFSAERTGGSVSTLTIQRTQQEDSAVYLCASLLKDGKVNTEAFFGQGTRLTVV.

The chain couples TRBV9 to TRBJ1-5; perhaps TRBD1 as D (6 bases). The CDR3 covers 15 residues. Per the germline V gene, CDR1 is SGDLS and CDR2 is YYNGEE. V was clipped by 3 bases and J by 1 base, with 11 bases between them. The CDR3 spells CASSARGPSNQPQHF. The CDR3 coding sequence is TGTGCCAGCAGCGCCAGGGGCCCCAGCAATCAGCCCCAGCATTTT.

The CDR3 region has the DNA TGTGCCAGCAGTTACGGGGAGGTCACAGATACGCAGTATTTT. Amino acids: CASSYGEVTDTQYF. V is TRBV6-5 and J is TRBJ2-3, with TRBD2 as a possible D gene (6 bases). Trimming took off 2 bases at V and 2 bases at J, with 8 bases between the two ends. Per germline, CDR1 MNHEY and CDR2 SVGAGI. This CDR3 has 14 amino acids.

The chain couples TRBV25-1 to TRBJ1-2; TRBD1 aligns across 8 bases. With V trimmed by 5 bases and J by 13 bases, 6 bases remained unmatched. Looked up from germline, CDR1 is MGHDK and CDR2 is SYGVNS. This CDR3 contains 11 residues. This CDR3 is CASSTSRGLTF. The CDR3 nucleotides are TGTGCCAGCAGTACTAGCAGGGGGCTCACCTTC.

This rearrangement joins TRBV27 to TRBJ1-2, with D possibly being TRBD1 (5 bases). CDR3 size: 13 residues. The germline V gene has CDR1 MNHEY and CDR2 SMNVEV (reference sequence). The V and J ends lost 2 bases and 2 bases respectively, with 6 bases between them. The CDR3 DNA is TGTGCCAGCAGTTTAAGACAGAACTATGGCTACACCTTC. This encodes CASSLRQNYGYTF.

The chain is built from TRBV7-9 and TRBJ1-2, with D perhaps matching TRBD1 (5 bases). CDR3 size: 15 residues. V lost 3 bases and J lost 4, with 15 bases in between. In germline, CDR1 is SEHNR, CDR2 FQNEAQ (reference sequence). As DNA, the CDR3 is TGTGCCAGCAGCTTGGACCAGGGTTTCGCCTATGGCTACACCTTC. Amino acids: CASSLDQGFAYGYTF.

V is TRBV9 and J is TRBJ2-3, with 9 nucleotides matching TRBD2. Germline V gene data show CDR1 as SGDLS and CDR2 as YYNGEE. The CDR3 extends over 15 amino acids. Losses at the gene ends were 6 bases for V and 3 bases for J; bases not matched to a gene: 8. The CDR3: CASNQRGAGTDTQYF. CDR3 DNA: TGTGCCAGCAACCAGCGGGGGGCCGGAACAGATACGCAGTATTTT.

The genes are TRBV5-1 and TRBJ2-2; 10 nucleotides agree with TRBD2. The CDR3 loop spans 18 amino acids. Germline V gene data show CDR1 as SGHRS and CDR2 as YFSETQ. With 6 bases clipped from V and 1 base from J, the junction kept 12 bases outside the gene matches. For the CDR3, the DNA is TGCGCCAGCACCCCAAGGGCTAGCGGGGGCCTGAACACCGGGGAGCTGTTTTTT. Translated: CASTPRASGGLNTGELFF. Drawing the rest from reference TRBV5-1 and TRBJ2-2, the complete variable domain is KAGVTQTPRYLIKTRGQQVTLSCSPISGHRSVSWYQQTPGQGLQFLFEYFSETQRNKGNFPGRFSGRQFSNSRSEMNVSTLELGDSALYLCASTPRASGGLNTGELFFGEGSRLTVL.

The chain employs TRBV21-1 and TRBJ2-7. TRBV21-1 is a pseudogene. The CDR3 is 12 amino acids. CDR3 region: CATGLGAYEQYF. The CDR3, as DNA: TGTGCCACTGGTCTGGGTGCGTACGAGCAGTACTTC.

The chain has TRBV30 and TRBJ1-5; tentatively, D is TRBD1 (5 bases). Germline CDR1 and CDR2: GTSNPN and SVGIG (reference sequence). V was shortened by 2 bases and J by 3 bases, with 14 bases between the two germline ends. This CDR3 has 15 residues. Here the CDR3 DNA reads TGTGCCTGGAGTTCTCGGGGCCTTCTCAATCAGCCCCAGCATTTT. Translation: CAWSSRGLLNQPQHF.

The chain links TRBV7-2 to TRBJ1-1; D is ambiguous. This CDR3 spans 14 amino acids. Germline-derived CDR1 and CDR2 are SGHTA and FQGNSA. V was clipped by 1 base and J by 1 base, with 7 bases between them. The CDR3: CASSLGRRNTEAFF. CDR3 DNA sequence: TGTGCCAGCAGCTTAGGGCGTAGGAACACTGAAGCTTTCTTT.

V gene TRBV4-3 combines with J gene TRBJ2-7, with 9 bases matching TRBD1. Germline trimming cut 4 bases from V and 9 bases from J; bases unmatched to any gene: 7. This CDR3 has 13 amino acids. Per germline, CDR1 LGHNA and CDR2 YSLEER. CDR3: CASSRDRVSRQYF. In nucleotides, the CDR3 is TGCGCCAGCAGCCGGGACAGGGTAAGCCGGCAGTACTTC.

The chain has TRBV7-2 and TRBJ2-3; no clear D gene. CDR3 length: 13 residues. Trimming cost V 3 bases and J 7 bases, with 11 bases left between them. Germline assignment: CDR1 SGHTA and CDR2 FQGNSA. CDR3 nucleotides: TGTGCCAGCAGCTTCTCAAACTCAAATACGCAGTATTTT. Translating gives CASSFSNSNTQYF.

CDR3 in DNA: TGTGCCAGCAGCTTGGCCGGATTATTAGGGGAACTGTTTTTT. Encoded protein: CASSLAGLLGELFF. The V call is TRBV5-8, the J call TRBJ1-4; D might be TRBD1 (5 bases). The V end was cut by 0 bases, the J end by 12 bases, with 15 bases between. The CDR3 sequence is 14 residues long. CDR1 and CDR2 (germline): SGHTS, YDEGEE.

CDR3 loop: CASSGPVPVSEKLFF. CDR3 DNA sequence: TGTGCCAGCAGTGGGCCCGTTCCGGTCAGTGAAAAACTGTTTTTT. The chain has TRBV6-1 and TRBJ1-4; D ambiguous. Germline CDR1 reads MNHNS; CDR2 reads SASEGT. This CDR3 spans 15 amino acids. Trimming removed 4 bases from V and 7 bases from J, with 16 bases in between.

The chain employs TRBV27 and TRBJ2-7, with 7 bases that match TRBD1. Trimming removed 4 bases from V and 5 bases from J; junction bases left unmatched: 8. In germline, CDR1 is MNHEY, CDR2 SMNVEV (reference sequence). This CDR3 contains 14 residues. The CDR3 DNA reads TGTGCCAGCAGTTCCCCGACAGGGCTCCACGAGCAGTACTTC. It yields the protein CASSSPTGLHEQYF.

The CDR3 reads CASSLDRLYYEQYF. The DNA of the CDR3 is TGTGCCAGCAGTCTCGACAGGTTATACTACGAGCAGTACTTC. This chain connects TRBV6-6 to TRBJ2-7, with D possibly TRBD1 on 6 matching bases. V lost 5 bases and J lost 3, with 14 bases in between. Germline assignment: CDR1 MNHNY and CDR2 SVGAGI (reference sequence). The CDR3 extends over 14 amino acids.